These T cell receptor beta chains were read from a single sample in a study of T cell responses to AZD1222 COVID-19 vaccine. Method: immunoSEQ multiplex PCR; TCRdb's copy keeps in-frame clones and lacks some. This table holds over 140,000 clones, 92% found once. The sample consisted of peripheral blood, taken on day 0 of AZD1222 vaccination. Receptors originate from an adult in good health. The CDR3 runs from the conserved cysteine through the conserved F or W. Each record gives: CDR3 DNA, CDR3 protein, D gene, clone size, J gene, V gene. D genes are given only for firm matches. Size values are once, few and many counts, or a class for expanded clones, and some rows have none.

cdr3_nt: TGTGCCAGCAGTCACCCCCCGGGACGGAAGAACACTGAAGCTTTCTTT; cdr3_aa: CASSHPPGRKNTEAFF; d_call: .; clone_size: once; j_call: TRBJ1-1; v_call: TRBV14
cdr3_nt: TGTGCCACCGCGACTAGCGCGACATACGAGCAGTACTTC; cdr3_aa: CATATSATYEQYF; d_call: TRBD2; clone_size: .; j_call: TRBJ2-7; v_call: TRBV10-3
cdr3_nt: TGTGCCAGCAGTTACTCGTTCACGACAGGGGCCTACGAGCAGTACTTC; cdr3_aa: CASSYSFTTGAYEQYF; d_call: TRBD1; clone_size: .; j_call: TRBJ2-7; v_call: TRBV6-5
cdr3_nt: TGTGCCAGCTCACCGCCCAGCTCCTACGAGCAGTACTTC; cdr3_aa: CASSPPSSYEQYF; d_call: .; clone_size: .; j_call: TRBJ2-7; v_call: TRBV18
cdr3_nt: TGTGCCAGCAGCGTGACTAGCGGGGCTAACACAGATACGCAGTATTTT; cdr3_aa: CASSVTSGANTDTQYF; d_call: TRBD2; clone_size: .; j_call: TRBJ2-3; v_call: TRBV9
cdr3_nt: TGTGCCAGCAGTGAAGTAGCGGGCAACTACAATGAGCAGTTCTTC; cdr3_aa: CASSEVAGNYNEQFF; d_call: TRBD2; clone_size: .; j_call: TRBJ2-1; v_call: TRBV2
cdr3_nt: TGTGCCACCAGTTTAGGGGGGGCTGGGTCCTACAATGAGCAGTTCTTC; cdr3_aa: CATSLGGAGSYNEQFF; d_call: .; clone_size: .; j_call: TRBJ2-1; v_call: TRBV24-1
cdr3_nt: TGTGCCACCGAACGTATCCAGGGGAGTGAAGCTTTCTTT; cdr3_aa: CATERIQGSEAFF; d_call: .; clone_size: .; j_call: TRBJ1-1; v_call: TRBV28
cdr3_nt: TGCGCCAGCAGCTTGGGGGACACTTCCTACGAGCAGTACTTC; cdr3_aa: CASSLGDTSYEQYF; d_call: .; clone_size: .; j_call: TRBJ2-7; v_call: TRBV5-1
cdr3_nt: TGTGCCAGCAGGGATACCCGAGGGACAGCCTACGAGCAGTACTTC; cdr3_aa: CASRDTRGTAYEQYF; d_call: TRBD1; clone_size: .; j_call: TRBJ2-7; v_call: TRBV25-1
cdr3_nt: TGCGCCAGCAGCTTGGGGGACAGTAATGAAAAACTGTTTTTT; cdr3_aa: CASSLGDSNEKLFF; d_call: TRBD1; clone_size: .; j_call: TRBJ1-4; v_call: TRBV5-1
cdr3_nt: TGTGCCATCAGTGATTCTGGCAGGCACTCCTACGAGCAGTACTTC; cdr3_aa: CAISDSGRHSYEQYF; d_call: .; clone_size: once; j_call: TRBJ2-7; v_call: TRBV10-3
cdr3_nt: TGCAGTGCTAGAGAACGCGAGCAGTACTTC; cdr3_aa: CSAREREQYF; d_call: .; clone_size: .; j_call: TRBJ2-7; v_call: TRBV20-1
cdr3_nt: TGTGCCAGCAGCCGGTCCCCGGGACAGGGGAATTCACCCCTCCACTTT; cdr3_aa: CASSRSPGQGNSPLHF; d_call: TRBD1; clone_size: .; j_call: TRBJ1-6; v_call: TRBV13
cdr3_nt: TGTGCCAGCAGTTTATTTTTCGTGGGGACACACCAAGAGACCCAGTACTTC; cdr3_aa: CASSLFFVGTHQETQYF; d_call: .; clone_size: .; j_call: TRBJ2-5; v_call: TRBV27
cdr3_nt: TGCGCCAGCAGGGACAGGGCGTCAGACACTGAAGCTTTCTTT; cdr3_aa: CASRDRASDTEAFF; d_call: TRBD1; clone_size: .; j_call: TRBJ1-1; v_call: TRBV5-1
cdr3_nt: TGTGCCAGCAGTTCCGCAGGGGGCACCTATGGCTACACCTTC; cdr3_aa: CASSSAGGTYGYTF; d_call: TRBD1; clone_size: once; j_call: TRBJ1-2; v_call: TRBV6-5
cdr3_nt: TGTGCCAGCAGCTCCCTAGCCGGGGAGCTGTTTTTT; cdr3_aa: CASSSLAGELFF; d_call: .; clone_size: .; j_call: TRBJ2-2; v_call: TRBV13
cdr3_nt: TGTGCCAGCAGAGCCGGGACTGCTAGCTCCTACAATGAGCAGTTCTTC; cdr3_aa: CASRAGTASSYNEQFF; d_call: .; clone_size: .; j_call: TRBJ2-1; v_call: TRBV28
cdr3_nt: TGTGCCAGCAGCCAAGTGTTGCAGGGGACCTACAATGAGCAGTTCTTC; cdr3_aa: CASSQVLQGTYNEQFF; d_call: .; clone_size: .; j_call: TRBJ2-1; v_call: TRBV4-2
cdr3_nt: TGTGCCAGCAGCTTGGGAACAGGGCATGGGCCCCAGCATTTT; cdr3_aa: CASSLGTGHGPQHF; d_call: .; clone_size: .; j_call: TRBJ1-5; v_call: TRBV5-8
cdr3_nt: TGCGCCAGCAGCCCCAGTCTGAACACTGAAGCTTTCTTT; cdr3_aa: CASSPSLNTEAFF; d_call: .; clone_size: .; j_call: TRBJ1-1; v_call: TRBV10-1
cdr3_nt: TGTGCCAGCTCGTGGCGGGGGGAAGATACGCAGTATTTT; cdr3_aa: CASSWRGEDTQYF; d_call: TRBD2; clone_size: .; j_call: TRBJ2-3; v_call: TRBV18
cdr3_nt: TGTGCCAGCAGCCAAGTTATGTCTAGGAACAACTACAATGAGCAGTTCTTC; cdr3_aa: CASSQVMSRNNYNEQFF; d_call: .; clone_size: .; j_call: TRBJ2-1; v_call: TRBV14
cdr3_nt: TGTGCCAGCAGCCCCTCTTACATCAGCAATCAGCCCCAGCATTTT; cdr3_aa: CASSPSYISNQPQHF; d_call: .; clone_size: .; j_call: TRBJ1-5; v_call: TRBV3-1/TRBV3-2
cdr3_nt: TGTGCCAGCAGCTACAGGGGAGGCTATGGCTACACCTTC; cdr3_aa: CASSYRGGYGYTF; d_call: TRBD1; clone_size: .; j_call: TRBJ1-2; v_call: TRBV28
cdr3_nt: TGTGCCAGTAGTCCGGATGGTGGCTACACCTTC; cdr3_aa: CASSPDGGYTF; d_call: .; clone_size: .; j_call: TRBJ1-2; v_call: TRBV19
cdr3_nt: TGTGCCAGCAACGTGGGTAATGAGCAGTTCTTC; cdr3_aa: CASNVGNEQFF; d_call: .; clone_size: .; j_call: TRBJ2-1; v_call: TRBV6-5
cdr3_nt: TGTGCCAGCAGTTCCTTACAGGGCTATGGCTACACCTTC; cdr3_aa: CASSSLQGYGYTF; d_call: .; clone_size: .; j_call: TRBJ1-2; v_call: TRBV28
cdr3_nt: TGTGCCAGCAGCTCAAAGACAGGGGCTTTTGGAAACACCATATATTTT; cdr3_aa: CASSSKTGAFGNTIYF; d_call: TRBD1; clone_size: few; j_call: TRBJ1-3; v_call: TRBV7-2
cdr3_nt: TGTGCCAGCAGCCTTGACCGGGACAGCTCCACAGATACGCAGTATTTT; cdr3_aa: CASSLDRDSSTDTQYF; d_call: TRBD1; clone_size: .; j_call: TRBJ2-3; v_call: TRBV11-2
cdr3_nt: TGTGCCACCAGCAGGGCCGCCGGACAGGCATATCAGCCCCAGCATTTT; cdr3_aa: CATSRAAGQAYQPQHF; d_call: TRBD1; clone_size: .; j_call: TRBJ1-5; v_call: TRBV15
cdr3_nt: TGTGCCAGCAGCCGATCTGGGACAGCAACCTACGAGCAGTACTTC; cdr3_aa: CASSRSGTATYEQYF; d_call: TRBD1; clone_size: few; j_call: TRBJ2-7; v_call: TRBV5-8
cdr3_nt: TGTGCCAGCAGGGGGCTCGGGGAGCTGTTTTTT; cdr3_aa: CASRGLGELFF; d_call: .; clone_size: .; j_call: TRBJ2-2; v_call: TRBV28
cdr3_nt: TGTGCCAGCAGTTTCCGCCATCAGGGCTCCGAGCAGTACTTC; cdr3_aa: CASSFRHQGSEQYF; d_call: .; clone_size: .; j_call: TRBJ2-7; v_call: TRBV6-5
cdr3_nt: TGCAGTGCTGGACAGGTGCACGAGCAGTACTTC; cdr3_aa: CSAGQVHEQYF; d_call: TRBD1; clone_size: .; j_call: TRBJ2-7; v_call: TRBV20-1
cdr3_nt: TGCGCCAGCAGCCAATGGATGAGGCCTAGCGGGGGGCTGTACCAAGAGACCCAGTACTTC; cdr3_aa: CASSQWMRPSGGLYQETQYF; d_call: TRBD2; clone_size: .; j_call: TRBJ2-5; v_call: TRBV4-1